The TCR beta chain under discussion was sequenced for a study of beta chain features in type 1 diabetes. Germline V gene sequence: CDR1 ENHRY, CDR2 SYGVKD. V lost 4 bases and J 1 base, leaving 7 bases between the germline ends. The CDR3 runs to 13 residues. The isolated RNA, all of it, was reverse transcribed, so expressed TCRB transcripts were what got sequenced. Sequenced by immunoSEQ multiplex PCR; TCRdb stores in-frame clones only, minus some. The sample contains about 650,000 clones, around an eighth of which appear only once. As regards this clone: The antigen is unknown.

Study observations and caveats: Sequencing used cDNA, and cells with high TCR expression could therefore be over-represented. Researchers report that Type 1 diabetes patients had moderately but significantly shorter TCRB CDR3s across all four CD4+ subsets.

The chain is built from TRBV10-3 and TRBJ1-1, with D perhaps matching TRBD1 (5 bases). The sequence was obtained from a man younger than 40 with type 1 diabetes. Source material: naive CD4+ T cells from blood. The CDR3 reads CAISAGPNTEAFF. The CDR3 DNA follows: TGTGCCATCAGTGCAGGGCCGAACACTGAAGCTTTCTTT.